This T cell receptor (beta chain) is from a study of cytomegalovirus exposure and HLA in healthy donors. The germline V and J ends were trimmed by 0 bases and 7 bases, with 7 bases remaining between them. Germline V gene data show CDR1 as SGDLS and CDR2 as YYNGEE. This CDR3 has 12 amino acids. PCR amplification relied on 60 Vbeta primers (plus 13 Jbeta primers). Here immunoSEQ multiplex PCR was the method, and the copy in TCRdb shows in-frame clones only, minus some. The sample has some 52,000 clones, around 70% seen once. This receptor was taken from a woman in her fifties or sixties in good health and CMV-seronegative. The source material was PBMCs. The V and J genes are TRBV9 and TRBJ1-2, with unresolved D. As DNA, the CDR3 is TGTGCCAGCAGCGTAGAAGGAGGTGGCTACACCTTC. Protein: CASSVEGGGYTF.